The rows below give T cell receptor beta chains drawn from one sample of a study of T-cell memory formation after mild COVID-19. Each CDR3 protein gets one entry after TCRdb re-called the 5' RACE reads with MiXCR. In the table there are over 300,000 distinct CDR3 sequences, about 20% of which are singletons. The specimen sequenced was PBMCs or a T cell subset sorted from them (not recorded which). These receptors were obtained from a man aged 18 to 29 who had mild COVID-19 (a few samples of this study predate the infection). Cell type and time point are not known. Both conserved end residues are part of each CDR3. Each record gives: D gene, V gene, clone size, J gene, CDR3 DNA, CDR3 protein. D genes are given only for firm matches. Clone size appears in some rows only: once, few, many, or a class for an expanded clone.

TRBD1	TRBV6-2/TRBV6-3	NA	TRBJ1-5	TGTGCCAGCAGCCAGGACAGGGCCAATCAGCCCCAGCATTTT	CASSQDRANQPQHF
NA	TRBV28	few	TRBJ1-5	TGTGCCAGCAGTTTCGGGGGGAGAGAACAGCCCCAGCATTTT	CASSFGGREQPQHF
TRBD1	TRBV7-9	NA	TRBJ2-4	TGTGCCAGCAGCTTCAACAGGGGGTCCGGCAAAAACATTCAGTACTTC	CASSFNRGSGKNIQYF
NA	TRBV24-1	few	TRBJ1-1	TGTGCCACCAGTGATGTGGGCACTGAAGCTTTCTTT	CATSDVGTEAFF
NA	TRBV2	few	TRBJ2-5	TGTGCCAGCAGTGAATACCGAGGGACCCAGTACTTC	CASSEYRGTQYF
NA	TRBV27	NA	TRBJ1-4	TGTGCCAGCAGTTTAGGCGGTAATAATGAAAAACTGTTTTTT	CASSLGGNNEKLFF
NA	TRBV7-2	NA	TRBJ1-3	TGTGCCAGCAGCTTAGTAGGCTCCTCTGGAAACACCATATATTTT	CASSLVGSSGNTIYF
TRBD1	TRBV20-1	few	TRBJ1-2	TGCAGTGCAAGGACAGGGTTCGGCTACACCTTC	CSARTGFGYTF
NA	TRBV6-2/TRBV6-3	NA	TRBJ2-1	TGTGCCAGCAGGGTCGCATCCTACAATGAGCAGTTCTTC	CASRVASYNEQFF
NA	TRBV6-6	NA	TRBJ2-1	TGTGCCACTTGTGGGGCGGGATCCTACAATGAGCAGTTCTTC	CATCGAGSYNEQFF
NA	TRBV27	few	TRBJ2-1	TGTGCCAGCAGTTGGGTTGGCCGACTCACTGATGAGCAGTTCTTC	CASSWVGRLTDEQFF
NA	TRBV7-9	few	TRBJ1-5	TGTGCCAGCAGCCCTTCGACAGTTAGCAATCAGCCCCAGCATTTT	CASSPSTVSNQPQHF
TRBD1	TRBV7-9	NA	TRBJ1-2	TGTGCCAGCAGCTTAGCAAGGACAGGGCGAGCTATGGTCTACACCTTC	CASSLARTGRAMVYTF
NA	TRBV6-2/TRBV6-3	NA	TRBJ2-2	TGTGCCAGCGGCGACGGCCAAAGGTACACCGGGGAGCTGTTTTTT	CASGDGQRYTGELFF
NA	TRBV4-2	few	TRBJ2-3	TGTGCCAGCAGCCAAGGGCAGTATACGCAGTATTTT	CASSQGQYTQYF
NA	TRBV4-3	few	TRBJ2-7	TGCGCCAGCAGCCAAGACCTGTCGGGTTTTTCCTACGAGCAGTACTTC	CASSQDLSGFSYEQYF
NA	TRBV7-9	NA	TRBJ2-5	TGTGCCAGCAGCACCCGAGGAGGGGTTTTGGGGGAGACCCAGTACTTC	CASSTRGGVLGETQYF
NA	TRBV11-2	NA	TRBJ1-3	TGTGGCAGCAGCTTAACGCAGGCGCTAATCGACACCATATATTTT	CGSSLTQALIDTIYF
TRBD2	TRBV29-1	once	TRBJ2-5	TGCAGCGTTGAAACTCTGGCGGGGGGGAATTTCAAAGAGACCCAGTACTTC	CSVETLAGGNFKETQYF
TRBD1	TRBV5-1	NA	TRBJ1-5	TGCGCCAGCAGCCCCGGACAGGGTCAGCCCCAGCATTTT	CASSPGQGQPQHF
TRBD1	TRBV28	NA	TRBJ1-4	TGTGCCAGCACCCCAGGGGGTCATGAAAAACTGTTTTTT	CASTPGGHEKLFF
NA	TRBV7-9	NA	TRBJ2-1	TGTGCCAGCAGCTTTGTGGACCCCGGCAATGAGCAGTTCTTC	CASSFVDPGNEQFF
NA	TRBV5-1	NA	TRBJ1-1	TGCGCCAGCAGCTGGGTCAATAGCGGCGCTGAAGCTTTCTTT	CASSWVNSGAEAFF
NA	TRBV12-3/TRBV12-4	NA	TRBJ1-1	TGTGCCAGCATCATAGACAGACCCAACACTGAAGCTTTCTTT	CASIIDRPNTEAFF
TRBD1	TRBV2	few	TRBJ1-4	TGTGCCAGCAGTCGGACAGGAAAAAATGAAAAACTGTTTTTT	CASSRTGKNEKLFF
NA	TRBV24-1	few	TRBJ2-3	TGTGCCACCAGTGATTCCGGGGGCGCGACAGATACGCAGTATTTT	CATSDSGGATDTQYF
TRBD2	TRBV3-1	few	TRBJ2-7	TGTGCCAGCAGCCTTCGGACTAGCGGGGGCTCCTCCTACGAGCAGTACTTC	CASSLRTSGGSSYEQYF
NA	TRBV7-7	NA	TRBJ1-6	TGTGCTAGCAGCTTAGAGTCCGCCGGGGGAAATTCACCCCTCCACTTT	CASSLESAGGNSPLHF
NA	TRBV7-2	NA	TRBJ2-1	TGTGCCAGCAGCTCCCCCCGGGGGGAGCAGTTCTTC	CASSSPRGEQFF
NA	TRBV28	few	TRBJ1-5	TGTGCCAGCAGTCTCCCTATAGGCAATCAGCCCCAGCATTTT	CASSLPIGNQPQHF
NA	TRBV15	few	TRBJ1-1	TGTGCCACCAGCAGAGGAGGCAGGGCACCTGAAGCTTTCTTT	CATSRGGRAPEAFF
TRBD2	TRBV5-1	few	TRBJ2-1	TGCGCCAGCAGCCTGATTCCGGGACTAGCGGGGGGTAGCTCCTACAATGAGCAGTTCTTC	CASSLIPGLAGGSSYNEQFF
NA	TRBV29-1	few	TRBJ2-7	TGCAGCGTTTCCCTAGGTCCCTACGAGCAGTACTTC	CSVSLGPYEQYF
NA	TRBV14	NA	TRBJ2-3	TGTGCCAGCAGCCAAGATCTAGGGGGGGGCGTCCACCATACGCAGTATTTT	CASSQDLGGGVHHTQYF
TRBD1	TRBV7-3	NA	TRBJ1-6	TGTGCCAGCAGCTCGGACAGGGTCGGTTCACCCCTCCACTTT	CASSSDRVGSPLHF
NA	TRBV4-2	NA	TRBJ2-3	TGTGCCAGCAGCCACGTGACCTCCGGCACAGATACGCAGTATTTT	CASSHVTSGTDTQYF
NA	TRBV7-9	few	TRBJ1-1	TGTGCCAGCAGATTAGGTTCCAACACTGAAGCTTTCTTT	CASRLGSNTEAFF
TRBD2	TRBV5-4	NA	TRBJ2-3	TGTGCCAGCAGCTTGGCCCGGTTAGCGGGGACGTTCGGCACAGATACGCAGTATTTT	CASSLARLAGTFGTDTQYF
NA	TRBV5-1	NA	TRBJ1-1	TGCGCCAGCAGCAATCGTAGTTGGGCGGTGAACACTGAAGCTTTCTTT	CASSNRSWAVNTEAFF
NA	TRBV7-2	few	TRBJ2-3	TGTGCCAGCAGCTCAATTAGCGTCGGCACAGATACGCAGTATTTT	CASSSISVGTDTQYF
NA	TRBV11-1	few	TRBJ2-5	TGTGCCAGCACGGGGATGGAGGAGACCCAGTACTTC	CASTGMEETQYF
NA	TRBV6-5	NA	TRBJ2-2	TGTGCCAGCAGTTACCCGACTGGTACCGGGGAGCTGTTTTTT	CASSYPTGTGELFF
NA	TRBV20-1	NA	TRBJ2-1	TGCAGTGCTAGAGCGGTCTCCTACAATGAGCAGTTCTTC	CSARAVSYNEQFF
TRBD1	TRBV5-5	once	TRBJ1-1	TGTGCCAGCAGCTTCTACACAGGGGGGGACACTGAAGCTTTCTTT	CASSFYTGGDTEAFF
TRBD2	TRBV6-5	NA	TRBJ2-3	TGTGCCAGCAGTTACGATACTAGCGGGGATCCGCAGTATTTT	CASSYDTSGDPQYF
NA	TRBV4-1	few	TRBJ2-2	TGCGCCAGCAGCCCCGCGCCTGAGAACACCGGGGAGCTGTTTTTT	CASSPAPENTGELFF
TRBD2	TRBV4-3	NA	TRBJ2-7	TGCGCCAGCAGCCAAGATTGGGGGGGGAGCTCCTACGAGCAGTACTTC	CASSQDWGGSSYEQYF
NA	TRBV2	NA	TRBJ2-5	TGTGCCAGCAAGCGAGGGACCGATCAAGAGACCCAGTACTTC	CASKRGTDQETQYF
NA	TRBV4-1	NA	TRBJ2-1	TGCGCCAGCAGCCAAGATAGTCTCCTTAACAATGAGCAGTTCTTC	CASSQDSLLNNEQFF
TRBD1	TRBV4-3	many	TRBJ2-4	TGCGCCAGCAGCCAAGAGAGGACAGGGATTATGAACATTCAGTACTTC	CASSQERTGIMNIQYF
TRBD2	TRBV5-1	many	TRBJ2-3	TGCGCCAGCAGCATCATAGCGGGAGGGGATACGCAGTATTTT	CASSIIAGGDTQYF
NA	TRBV6-5	few	TRBJ1-4	TGTGCCAGCAGTTACTCGATTGCCACTAATGAAAAACTGTTTTTT	CASSYSIATNEKLFF
NA	TRBV4-1	few	TRBJ2-1	TGCGCCAGCAGCCAAGATAAGGTTTACAATGAGCAGTTCTTC	CASSQDKVYNEQFF